One and the same sample provided the 23 T cell receptor beta chains below, sequenced in a study of shared clonotypes between healthy human individuals. The table came from immunoSEQ multiplex PCR; TCRdb's copy has only in-frame clones and leaves some out. The sample lists around 2.1 million clones, approximately 94% seen once, with 1.5% to 2% in the top ten. As defined, naive CD8 cells were CD45RO-negative and positively selected for CCR7, with terminally differentiated effector memory CD45RA+ cells excluded. The sequenced material came from naive CD8+ T cells from PBMCs. Receptors originate from a man aged 18-30 years in good health. Some clones in this sample may be carry-over from other donors' samples.

The chain recombines TRBV7-9 with TRBJ2-7; 8 nucleotides line up with TRBD2. This CDR3 spans 17 amino acids. V lost 1 base, J lost 5 bases, and 13 bases stayed unmatched. The V gene's germline CDR1 is SEHNR and CDR2 FQNEAQ (reference sequence). The DNA of the CDR3 is TGTGCCAGCAGCTTAGGGCTAGCGGGCATCCCCCAGAACGAGCAGTACTTC. It is translated as CASSLGLAGIPQNEQYF.

The chain is built from TRBV4-2 and TRBJ2-7; 11 bases agree with TRBD2. CDR1 is LGHNA and CDR2 is YNFKEQ in the germline V gene. The CDR3 has 18 amino acids. The V and J ends lost 0 bases and 0 bases, in that order; junction bases with no gene match: 7. The DNA for the CDR3 is TGTGCCAGCAGCCAAGATACCAGGGGACTAGCGGACTCCTACGAGCAGTACTTC. Translated: CASSQDTRGLADSYEQYF.

The chain couples TRBV7-6 to TRBJ1-2; 8 nucleotides align to TRBD1. V lost 5 bases, J lost 0 bases, and 5 bases stayed unmatched. CDR3 length: 15 amino acids. CDR1 and CDR2 from the germline V gene are SGHVS and FNYEAQ. The CDR3, as DNA: TGTGCCAGCAGCCCTGGACAGGGCTCTAACTATGGCTACACCTTC. Its translation: CASSPGQGSNYGYTF.

The J gene is TRBJ1-1, the V gene TRBV4-2; D gene uncertain. The CDR3 length is 13 residues. V shed 1 base and J shed 7 bases, with 10 bases lying between them. Germline loops: CDR1 LGHNA, CDR2 YNFKEQ. The CDR3 bases are TGTGCCAGCAGCCAAGGTCCAAGAGTTGAAGCTTTCTTT. Its protein product is CASSQGPRVEAFF.

This clone has a single count. The rearrangement joins TRBV19 to TRBJ2-6; no definite D call. V was shortened by 6 bases and J by 0 bases, with 21 bases between the two germline ends. Germline lookup yields CDR1 LNHDA and CDR2 SQIVND (reference sequence). This CDR3 is 19 amino acids long. The CDR3: CASSLRLAPGRSGANVLTF. CDR3 DNA: TGTGCCAGTAGCCTAAGGTTGGCACCCGGTCGCTCTGGGGCCAACGTCCTGACTTTC. Combining the CDR3 with reference TRBV19 and TRBJ2-6 gives the whole variable domain DGGITQSPKYLFRKEGQNVTLSCEQNLNHDAMYWYRQDPGQGLRLIYYSQIVNDFQKGDIAEGYSVSREKKESFPLTVTSAQKNPTAFYLCASSLRLAPGRSGANVLTFGAGSRLTVL.

This chain joins TRBV7-3 and TRBJ2-7; TRBD2 matches 7 bases. Looked up from germline, CDR1 is SGHTA and CDR2 is FQGTGA. V shed 4 bases and J 4 bases; nucleotides not matched to a gene: 10. The CDR3 is 15 amino acids. CDR3 protein: CASSWGGRAGYEQYF. CDR3 nucleotide sequence: TGTGCCAGCAGCTGGGGTGGGAGGGCCGGTTACGAGCAGTACTTC.

As for this clone: This sample includes further DNA sequences coding for the same CDR3. V usage is TRBV20-1 and J usage is TRBJ2-7; D gene uncertain. Per germline, CDR1 DFQATT and CDR2 SNEGSKA (reference sequence). The V end lost 1 base, the J end lost 4 bases, and 5 bases lay between the germline ends. The CDR3 loop spans 11 amino acids. CDR3 sequence (DNA): TGCAGTGCTAGAGTTGATTACGAGCAGTACTTC. It specifies CSARVDYEQYF.

J is TRBJ2-7 and V is TRBV28; D uncertain. The V and J ends lost 4 bases and 6 bases respectively, with 7 bases between them. Per germline, CDR1 MDHEN and CDR2 SYDVKM. The CDR3 length is 11 residues. The CDR3 loop is CASSSTLEQYF. The DNA of the CDR3 is TGTGCCAGCAGTTCCACCCTCGAGCAGTACTTC.

The chain employs TRBV5-5 and TRBJ1-4; 11 nucleotides match TRBD1. The CDR3 covers 20 residues. V shed 0 bases, J shed 5 bases, and the junction held 15 bases outside the gene matches. Germline CDR1 reads SGHKS; CDR2 reads YYEKEE (reference sequence). This chain's CDR3 is CASSLAYRTGGGQENEKLFF. The CDR3 DNA reads as TGTGCCAGCAGCTTGGCCTATCGGACAGGGGGCGGGCAGGAGAATGAAAAACTGTTTTTT.

The CDR3 DNA follows: TGTGCCAGCAGCAGACGACTAGCCGGTTTCCCCTCCTACGAGCAGTACTTC. It is translated as CASSRRLAGFPSYEQYF. The V gene is TRBV5-4, the J gene TRBJ2-7; 7 bases are shared with TRBD2. Germline V gives CDR1 SGHNT, CDR2 YYREEE (reference sequence). This CDR3 has 17 residues. J lost 0 bases, V lost 4 bases, and 13 bases had no gene match.

The chain links TRBV11-2 to TRBJ1-1, with a weak D call TRBD1 (5 bases). The CDR3 is 15 residues long. Looked up from germline, CDR1 is SGHAT and CDR2 is FQNNGV. Trimming cost V 4 bases and J 4 bases, with 16 bases left between them. CDR3 nucleotide sequence: TGTGCCAGCAGCTCCGGGCCCACGAGGGGCACTGAAGCTTTCTTT. This translates into CASSSGPTRGTEAFF.

The chain is built from TRBV9 and TRBJ2-7; D is possibly TRBD1 (6 bases). The CDR3 has 15 amino acids. Germline CDR1 is SGDLS and CDR2 is YYNGEE. The V gene lost 0 bases and the J gene lost 2 bases, with 12 bases spanning the gap. In nucleotides, the CDR3 is TGTGCCAGCAGCGTAGCGGGACACTTTGCCTACGAGCAGTACTTC. Protein product: CASSVAGHFAYEQYF.

V gene TRBV6-5 combines with J gene TRBJ2-7; the match to TRBD1 covers 8 bases. CDR1 is MNHEY, CDR2 SVGAGI, per germline. The CDR3 is 13 amino acids. J gave up 6 bases and V 7 bases, and 8 bases lay outside the gene matches. The CDR3 loop reads CASTPDRAGEQYF. The CDR3 DNA sequence: TGTGCCAGCACCCCGGACAGGGCAGGCGAGCAGTACTTC.

The V call is TRBV27, the J call TRBJ1-1; D is unclear. The V end lost 4 bases, the J end lost 3 bases, and 12 bases lay between the germline ends. Germline V CDR1 and CDR2: MNHEY, SMNVEV (reference sequence). The CDR3 runs 14 residues. This CDR3 reads CASSSLSGDTEAFF. Written as DNA, the CDR3 is TGTGCCAGCAGTTCCTTAAGCGGGGACACTGAAGCTTTCTTT.

This chain uses TRBV4-2 with TRBJ2-7; 9 nucleotides line up with TRBD2. The CDR3 has 16 amino acids. The trim removed 1 base at V and 4 bases at J, leaving 8 bases unmatched. Germline V gene lookup returns CDR1 LGHNA and CDR2 YNFKEQ. CDR3 DNA sequence: TGTGCCAGCAGCCAAGCCCCCAGACTAGCGGCTTACGAGCAGTACTTC. Protein sequence: CASSQAPRLAAYEQYF.

The chain uses TRBV7-6 and TRBJ2-7; TRBD2 agrees at 10 bases. This CDR3 is 16 amino acids long. Germline V gives CDR1 SGHVS, CDR2 FNYEAQ. J lost 2 bases, V lost 6 bases, and 10 bases had no gene match. The CDR3 is CASSQSQRGGPYEQYF. The CDR3 region has the DNA TGTGCCAGCAGTCAAAGCCAGCGGGGGGGGCCCTACGAGCAGTACTTC.

The rearrangement links TRBV6-1 to TRBJ2-2; no clear D. V gave up 2 bases and J gave up 6 bases, with 13 bases separating them. CDR3 length: 15 residues. CDR1 and CDR2 from the germline V gene are MNHNS and SASEGT. The CDR3 sequence: CASSEPYSDSGELFF. In DNA, the CDR3 is TGTGCCAGCAGTGAACCCTACAGCGATTCCGGGGAGCTGTTTTTT.

The rearrangement uses TRBV28 and TRBJ2-1; the D call may be TRBD1 or TRBD2 (5 bases each). CDR3 length equals 15 residues. Germline V gene data show CDR1 as MDHEN and CDR2 as SYDVKM. Trimming shortened V by 5 bases and J by 3 bases, and 14 bases separated the two germline ends. The CDR3 bases are TGTGCCAGCAGTACCCCGGGTGGGGGCTACAATGAGCAGTTCTTC. This codes for CASSTPGGGYNEQFF.

The J gene is TRBJ2-7, the V gene TRBV7-9; the match to TRBD2 covers 8 bases. The trim removed 5 bases at V and 0 bases at J, leaving 9 bases unmatched. Germline V gene data show CDR1 as SEHNR and CDR2 as FQNEAQ (reference sequence). This CDR3 is 16 amino acids long. CDR3 DNA sequence: TGTGCCAGCAGCCCCTCGGGCGGGGGGAGCTCCTACGAGCAGTACTTC. Translating gives CASSPSGGGSSYEQYF.

A remark on this clone: Additional DNA sequences in this sample encode the identical CDR3. This chain connects TRBV19 to TRBJ2-7, with TRBD1 matching over 10 bases. Germline assignment: CDR1 LNHDA and CDR2 SQIVND (reference sequence). V shed 2 bases and J 0 bases; nucleotides not matched to a gene: 1. There are 15 residues in the CDR3. The CDR3 here is CASSIRTGGSYEQYF. CDR3 nucleotides: TGTGCCAGTAGTATAAGGACAGGGGGCTCCTACGAGCAGTACTTC.

The rearrangement links TRBV5-4 to TRBJ2-3; no clear D. CDR1 and CDR2 (germline): SGHNT, YYREEE (reference sequence). V was shortened by 2 bases and J by 5 bases, with 3 bases between the two germline ends. This CDR3 region has 11 residues. The CDR3 DNA is TGTGCCAGCAGCTTTAGAGATACGCAGTATTTT. Its protein product is CASSFRDTQYF.

As concerns this clone: The identical CDR3 is also encoded by other nucleotide sequences in the sample. The rearrangement uses TRBV27 and TRBJ2-7; 10 bases are a match to TRBD2. Germline assignment: CDR1 MNHEY and CDR2 SMNVEV (reference sequence). The V and J ends lost 4 bases and 3 bases, in that order; junction bases with no gene match: 3. The CDR3 covers 14 residues. The CDR3 sequence is CASSSAGGGYEQYF. In DNA, the CDR3 is TGTGCCAGCAGTTCAGCGGGAGGGGGCTACGAGCAGTACTTC.

The chain couples TRBV28 to TRBJ2-3; D unresolved. With 3 bases removed from V and 0 bases from J, the gap between germline ends came to 10 bases. Germline assignment: CDR1 MDHEN and CDR2 SYDVKM. This CDR3 has 15 amino acids. The CDR3 here is CASSLVRSSTDTQYF. In DNA, the CDR3 is TGTGCCAGCAGTTTGGTCAGGTCTAGCACAGATACGCAGTATTTT. The full variable domain, rest sourced from reference TRBV28 and TRBJ2-3, is DVKVTQSSRYLVKRTGEKVFLECVQDMDHENMFWYRQDPGLGLRLIYFSYDVKMKEKGDIPEGYSVSREKKERFSLILESASTNQTSMYLCASSLVRSSTDTQYFGPGTRLTVL.